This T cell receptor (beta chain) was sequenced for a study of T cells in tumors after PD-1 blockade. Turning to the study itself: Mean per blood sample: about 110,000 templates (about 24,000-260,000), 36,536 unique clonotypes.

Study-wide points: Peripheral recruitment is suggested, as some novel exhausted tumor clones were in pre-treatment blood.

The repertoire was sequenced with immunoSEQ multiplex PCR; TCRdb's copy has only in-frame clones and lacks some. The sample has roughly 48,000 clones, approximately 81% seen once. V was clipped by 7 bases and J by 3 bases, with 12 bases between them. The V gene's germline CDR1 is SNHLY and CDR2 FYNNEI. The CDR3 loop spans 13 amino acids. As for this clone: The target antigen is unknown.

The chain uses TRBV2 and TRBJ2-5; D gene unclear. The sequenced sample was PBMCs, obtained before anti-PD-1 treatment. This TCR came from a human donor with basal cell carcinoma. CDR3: CASKRNSEETQYF. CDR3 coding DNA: TGTGCCAGCAAAAGGAACAGCGAAGAGACCCAGTACTTC.